These 27 T cell receptor beta chains originate from one sample sequenced in a study of OX40 agonist ivuxolimab in advanced cancers. Sequencing used immunoSEQ multiplex PCR; TCRdb keeps in-frame clones, though not all of them. The table includes about 50,000 clones, 85% to 90% detected once. Source: CD4+ or CD8+ T cells sorted from blood, taken in a trial of the OX40 agonist ivuxolimab. All receptors derive from an adult with an advanced solid tumor such as melanoma, head and neck, liver or kidney cancer.

The V call is TRBV11-2, the J call TRBJ1-2, with D tentatively TRBD1 (6 bases). The length of the CDR3 is 14 residues. V gave up 0 bases and J gave up 7 bases, with 12 bases separating them. Germline CDR1 and CDR2: SGHAT and FQNNGV. CDR3 bases: TGTGCCAGCAGCTTAGACAGGGGTGAAAGTGGCTACACCTTC. Protein product: CASSLDRGESGYTF.

The chain is built from TRBV6-1 and TRBJ1-1; D is unresolved. The CDR3 length is 13 residues. Germline values: CDR1 MNHNS, CDR2 SASEGT. V was pared by 5 bases and J by 1 base, with 8 bases between. The CDR3 region has the DNA TGTGCCAGCAGTTTACTATCGAACACTGAAGCTTTCTTT. Encoded protein: CASSLLSNTEAFF.

This clone showed up just a few times. The J gene is TRBJ1-1, the V gene TRBV28; D is uncertain. Germline CDR1 and CDR2: MDHEN and SYDVKM. The V gene lost 7 bases and the J gene lost 1 base, with 10 bases spanning the gap. The CDR3 sequence is 13 residues long. CDR3 bases: TGTGCCAGCAAGCGGCTACCGAACACTGAAGCTTTCTTT. Translating it yields CASKRLPNTEAFF.

The chain uses TRBV13 and TRBJ2-5, with 10 bases aligning to TRBD2. V lost 5 bases, J lost 4 bases, and 1 base stayed unmatched. The CDR3 extends over 13 amino acids. CDR1 is PRHDT, CDR2 FYEKMQ, per germline (reference sequence). The CDR3 loop is CASSRTSGETQYF. CDR3 in DNA: TGTGCCAGCAGCAGGACTAGCGGAGAGACCCAGTACTTC.

This clone was seen only once. The chain combines TRBV4-1 with TRBJ1-4, with 7 bases that match TRBD1. Germline assignment: CDR1 MGHRA and CDR2 YSYEKL. This CDR3 has 18 amino acids. Trimming removed 3 bases from V and 0 bases from J; junction bases left unmatched: 10. CDR3 nucleotide sequence: TGCGCCAGCAGCCACCCCAGGGGGAGATACGCAACTAATGAAAAACTGTTTTTT. It specifies CASSHPRGRYATNEKLFF.

The rearrangement uses TRBV4-1 and TRBJ1-4; D not certain. CDR1 and CDR2 from the germline V gene are MGHRA and YSYEKL. V was trimmed by 4 bases and J by 6 bases, leaving 12 bases between them. The CDR3 totals 14 residues. CDR3 DNA: TGCGCCAGCAGCCGCAAGCTGGAAGATGAAAAACTGTTTTTT. This gives the protein CASSRKLEDEKLFF.

The rearrangement links TRBV7-6 to TRBJ2-7; no firm D call. This CDR3 has 14 amino acids. Trimming left V 1 base short and J 2 bases short, with 9 bases between. Germline values: CDR1 SGHVS, CDR2 FNYEAQ. The CDR3 region has the DNA TGTGCCAGCAGCTTAGTAGGCGGCACCTACGAGCAGTACTTC. Amino acid sequence: CASSLVGGTYEQYF.

The chain employs TRBV6-1 and TRBJ2-7, with D perhaps assigned TRBD1 or TRBD2 (5 bases each). CDR3 length: 15 residues. The ends were cut back, 3 bases at V and 6 bases at J, with 18 bases in the middle. The germline gives CDR1 MNHNS, CDR2 SASEGT. CDR3 nucleotides: TGTGCCAGCAGTGACGTTGTGGGGGTGTTAAGCGAGCAGTACTTC. It encodes CASSDVVGVLSEQYF.

This chain uses TRBV19 with TRBJ2-2; the D is unclear. Between the trimmed V and J ends, which lost 5 bases and 6 bases, there was a span of 10 bases. Germline CDR1 LNHDA, CDR2 SQIVND (reference sequence). The CDR3 is 13 residues long. The chain's CDR3 is CASSFSRAGELFF. The CDR3 DNA reads TGTGCCAGTAGTTTCAGCCGGGCCGGGGAGCTGTTTTTT.

The chain carries TRBV4-3 and TRBJ1-2; no clear D gene. This CDR3 is 15 amino acids long. The V and J ends lost 1 base and 3 bases respectively, with 12 bases between them. Looked up from germline, CDR1 is LGHNA and CDR2 is YSLEER. The CDR3 DNA reads TGCGCCAGCAGCCAAGCCCTCTCGGGAGACTATGGCTACACCTTC. This gives the protein CASSQALSGDYGYTF.

V usage is TRBV30 and J usage is TRBJ2-3, with 10 bases lining up with TRBD1. J was trimmed by 2 bases and V by 5 bases; bases with no gene match: 1. CDR1 and CDR2 (germline): GTSNPN, SVGIG (reference sequence). The CDR3 is made up of 13 amino acids. The CDR3 is CAWDRGLTDTQYF. The CDR3 DNA sequence: TGTGCCTGGGACAGGGGGCTCACAGATACGCAGTATTTT.

The chain uses TRBV30 and TRBJ2-2; D remains unclear. V was cut by 3 bases and J by 0 bases, with 8 bases left in between. Germline V gene lookup returns CDR1 GTSNPN and CDR2 SVGIG (reference sequence). This CDR3 contains 14 residues. The chain's CDR3 is CAWRRTANTGELFF. CDR3 nucleotide sequence: TGTGCCTGGAGGAGGACCGCGAACACCGGGGAGCTGTTTTTT.

The chain uses TRBV7-2 and TRBJ1-2, with unresolved D. Trimming removed 5 bases from V and 0 bases from J, with 7 bases in between. This CDR3 contains 13 residues. Germline values: CDR1 SGHTA, CDR2 FQGNSA. The CDR3 region is CASSHTANYGYTF. CDR3 nucleotide sequence: TGTGCCAGCAGCCATACAGCTAACTATGGCTACACCTTC.

The rearrangement joins TRBV14 to TRBJ1-4; D not resolved. The germline gives CDR1 SGHDN, CDR2 FVKESK. V lost 1 base to trimming and J lost 11 bases, with 8 bases between them. The CDR3 covers 12 residues. For the CDR3, the DNA is TGTGCCAGCAGCCAAGTATCATGGAAACTGTTTTTT. Protein: CASSQVSWKLFF.

The chain is built from TRBV4-3 and TRBJ1-5; D gene unclear. Germline values: CDR1 LGHNA, CDR2 YSLEER. The V end lost 2 bases, the J end lost 4 bases, and 6 bases lay between the germline ends. The CDR3 has 13 residues. The CDR3 bases are TGCGCCAGCAGCCAAAATCTGAATCAGCCCCAGCATTTT. It specifies CASSQNLNQPQHF.

The rearrangement joins TRBV19 to TRBJ1-4, with 8 positions matching TRBD1. This CDR3 is 14 amino acids long. CDR1 is LNHDA and CDR2 is SQIVND in the germline V gene (reference sequence). The trim removed 9 bases at V and 4 bases at J, leaving 7 bases unmatched. CDR3: CASAGQVLNEKLFF. The CDR3 DNA follows: TGTGCCAGCGCGGGACAGGTCCTTAATGAAAAACTGTTTTTT.

The V and J genes are TRBV10-3 and TRBJ2-1; 11 positions match TRBD1. Germline values: CDR1 ENHRY, CDR2 SYGVKD. The CDR3 consists of 16 residues. After removal of 3 bases from V and 7 bases from J, the junction contained 8 bases not matched to a gene. Written as DNA, the CDR3 is TGTGCCATCAGTGATCCCGGGACAGGGGGGCGGAATGAGCAGTTCTTC. This gives the protein CAISDPGTGGRNEQFF.

About this clone itself: Other DNA sequences in the same sample also yield this CDR3. V and J are TRBV10-2 and TRBJ1-2; possible D gene TRBD1, 6 bases. Germline V gene sequence: CDR1 WSHSY, CDR2 SAAADI. V gave up 2 bases and J gave up 4 bases, with 11 bases separating them. There are 14 residues in the CDR3. As DNA, the CDR3 is TGCGCCAGCAGTGAGGCACAGGGCAGCTATGGCTACACCTTC. It specifies CASSEAQGSYGYTF.

In this sample, this clone turned up once. The CDR3 loop reads CASSETEPQHF. The CDR3, as DNA: TGTGCCAGCAGTGAAACGGAGCCCCAGCATTTT. V and J are TRBV6-1 and TRBJ1-5; D not certain. Germline V gives CDR1 MNHNS, CDR2 SASEGT. CDR3 length equals 11 residues. Deletions cut 2 bases from V and 8 bases from J, with 4 bases between.

This chain uses TRBV18 with TRBJ2-5, with 7 positions matching TRBD1. The V and J ends lost 4 bases and 5 bases, in that order; junction bases with no gene match: 4. Germline V gives CDR1 KGHSH, CDR2 LQKENI. This CDR3 has 13 amino acids. CDR3 in amino acids: CASSQQGRETQYF. As DNA, the CDR3 is TGTGCCAGCTCACAACAGGGGCGGGAGACCCAGTACTTC.

This sequence joins TRBV5-1 and TRBJ1-1; weak D call: TRBD1 (6 bases). CDR3 length: 14 residues. Looked up from germline, CDR1 is SGHRS and CDR2 is YFSETQ. V gave up 0 bases and J gave up 1 base, with 7 bases separating them. The CDR3 loop is CASSLGGQNTEAFF. The CDR3 nucleotides read TGCGCCAGCAGCTTGGGGGGACAGAACACTGAAGCTTTCTTT.

This chain links TRBV7-9 with TRBJ2-2; 9 nucleotides match TRBD1. The germline gives CDR1 SEHNR, CDR2 FQNEAQ (reference sequence). This CDR3 is 17 amino acids long. J gave up 2 bases and V 11 bases, and 15 bases lay outside the gene matches. CDR3 DNA sequence: TGTGCCTACTCGAGACCGGGGGGACAGGGTAACACCGGGGAGCTGTTTTTT. Translated, it gives CAYSRPGGQGNTGELFF.

This clone was counted only a few times. J is TRBJ2-7 and V is TRBV6-1; 13 bases fit TRBD2. Trimming removed 10 bases from V and 3 bases from J; junction bases left unmatched: 9. The CDR3 is 15 amino acids. Germline CDR1 reads MNHNS; CDR2 reads SASEGT. Here the CDR3 reads CATSGLAGAGYEQYF. CDR3 nucleotides: TGTGCCACCTCAGGACTAGCGGGAGCCGGCTACGAGCAGTACTTC.

This clone was seen more than once but under ten times. The chain has TRBV7-9 and TRBJ1-5; the D is unclear. This CDR3 contains 14 residues. V dropped 3 bases and J dropped 3 bases, with 9 bases sitting between them. Germline V gene lookup returns CDR1 SEHNR and CDR2 FQNEAQ (reference sequence). CDR3 nucleotides: TGTGCCAGCAGCTTTTCGGGGAACAATCAGCCCCAGCATTTT. This encodes CASSFSGNNQPQHF.

V usage is TRBV5-4 and J usage is TRBJ2-7, with D possibly TRBD1 on 5 matching bases. Trimming pared 2 bases from V and 4 bases from J, leaving 19 bases between. The CDR3 covers 16 residues. The germline V gene has CDR1 SGHNT and CDR2 YYREEE (reference sequence). The CDR3 spells CASSFGHRSPPYEQYF. Written as DNA, the CDR3 is TGTGCCAGCAGCTTCGGACACCGATCCCCCCCTTACGAGCAGTACTTC.

The chain carries TRBV6-5 and TRBJ1-3; 8 bases align to TRBD1. V dropped 6 bases and J dropped 2; count of bases not matched to a gene: 3. Looked up from germline, CDR1 is MNHEY and CDR2 is SVGAGI. CDR3 length: 14 residues. The CDR3 nucleotides are TGTGCCAGCAGCAGGACAGGGACTGGAAACACCATATATTTT. This translates into CASSRTGTGNTIYF.

CDR3 sequence: CASSILEGLNQPQHF. The CDR3 coding sequence is TGTGCCAGTAGTATATTGGAGGGGCTCAATCAGCCCCAGCATTTT. The V gene is TRBV19, the J gene TRBJ1-5, with D possibly being TRBD1 (5 bases). In germline, CDR1 is LNHDA, CDR2 SQIVND (reference sequence). Deletions cut 2 bases from V and 3 bases from J, with 11 bases between. The CDR3 spans 15 residues.